The rows below give T cell receptor beta chains drawn from one sample of a study of T cell responses to AZD1222 COVID-19 vaccine. Repertoires were generated with immunoSEQ multiplex PCR, while TCRdb's copy carries only in-frame clones and drops some. This table has tens of thousands of clones, almost 90% appearing once. This sample comprised peripheral blood, obtained on day 0 of AZD1222 vaccination. The receptors originated from an adult in good health. CDR3s include the opening cysteine and the closing phenylalanine or tryptophan. Fields, in order: J gene, clone size, D gene, V gene, CDR3 protein, CDR3 DNA. The D gene is left open where the match is weak. Rows may omit the clone size; those that give it use once, few, many or a size class.

TRBJ2-5 | - | TRBD2 | TRBV9 | CASSVVGSGGAETQYF | TGTGCCAGCAGCGTAGTGGGTAGCGGGGGGGCCGAGACCCAGTACTTC
TRBJ1-1 | - | TRBD1 | TRBV5-6 | CASSLPGQGDTEAFF | TGTGCCAGCAGCCTACCGGGACAGGGGGACACTGAAGCTTTCTTT
TRBJ2-1 | - | - | TRBV9 | CASTSDLHNEQFF | TGTGCCAGCACCTCGGACCTTCACAATGAGCAGTTCTTC
TRBJ1-4 | - | - | TRBV5-6 | CASSLGGPRMKLFF | TGTGCCAGCAGCTTAGGGGGGCCCCGAATGAAACTGTTTTTT
TRBJ1-2 | - | TRBD1 | TRBV19 | CASTDPGQGGGYTF | TGTGCCAGTACCGATCCGGGACAGGGGGGAGGCTACACCTTC
TRBJ2-7 | few | - | TRBV6-5 | CASRSRVPYEQYF | TGTGCCAGCCGTTCTAGGGTTCCCTACGAGCAGTACTTC
TRBJ1-1 | - | - | TRBV19 | CASSMRRDTEAFF | TGTGCCAGTAGTATGCGCCGGGACACTGAAGCTTTCTTT
TRBJ1-1 | - | - | TRBV5-6 | CASSLTGTPNTEAFF | TGTGCCAGCAGCTTGACCGGGACACCGAACACTGAAGCTTTCTTT
TRBJ2-7 | - | - | TRBV27 | CASSPDRTYEQYF | TGTGCCAGCAGTCCCGACAGGACCTACGAGCAGTACTTC
TRBJ1-2 | - | - | TRBV4-3 | CASSQVTGYGYTF | TGCGCCAGCAGCCAAGTGACGGGCTATGGCTACACCTTC
TRBJ2-3 | - | - | TRBV5-5 | CASSLVDGAASTDTQYF | TGTGCCAGCAGCTTGGTCGATGGGGCAGCTAGCACAGATACGCAGTATTTT
TRBJ2-1 | - | - | TRBV7-9 | CASSFLQGQSNEQFF | TGTGCCAGCAGTTTTTTACAGGGCCAGAGCAATGAGCAGTTCTTC
TRBJ2-2 | once | - | TRBV6-6 | CASTPGSNTGELFF | TGTGCCAGCACTCCAGGGTCTAACACCGGGGAGCTGTTTTTT
TRBJ2-7 | - | TRBD1 | TRBV6-1 | CASSETGTGGFYEQYF | TGTGCCAGCAGTGAAACGGGGACAGGGGGCTTCTACGAGCAGTACTTC
TRBJ2-1 | few | TRBD2 | TRBV5-1 | CASSPGGITYNEQFF | TGCGCCAGCAGCCCGGGGGGGATAACCTACAATGAGCAGTTCTTC
TRBJ2-5 | - | - | TRBV9 | CASSVGPRGQETQYF | TGTGCCAGCAGCGTAGGGCCAAGAGGGCAAGAGACCCAGTACTTC
TRBJ2-7 | medium-sized | - | TRBV5-5 | CASKLEQGRHEQYF | TGTGCCAGCAAGTTGGAACAGGGACGCCACGAGCAGTACTTC
TRBJ2-1 | - | - | TRBV4-3 | CASSQDPGLSYNEQFF | TGCGCCAGCAGCCAAGACCCGGGGCTTTCCTACAATGAGCAGTTCTTC
TRBJ2-3 | - | TRBD2 | TRBV7-2 | CASSFVGGAGSEGTQYF | TGTGCCAGCAGCTTTGTTGGAGGAGCGGGGTCGGAAGGGACGCAGTATTTT
TRBJ2-2 | - | - | TRBV25-1 | CASSEFDRKNTGELFF | TGTGCCAGCAGTGAATTCGATAGAAAGAACACCGGGGAGCTGTTTTTT
TRBJ2-1 | - | - | TRBV7-9 | CASRPDIYNEQFF | TGTGCCAGCAGGCCTGACATATACAATGAGCAGTTCTTC
TRBJ2-7 | - | - | TRBV11-1 | CASSLGLGQGCEQYF | TGTGCCAGCAGCTTAGGTCTGGGTCAGGGTTGCGAGCAGTACTTC
TRBJ1-4 | - | TRBD1 | TRBV4-3 | CASSPGQTFGEKLFF | TGCGCCAGCAGCCCGGGACAGACTTTCGGTGAAAAACTGTTTTTT
TRBJ1-4 | - | - | TRBV11-2 | CASSPRTREKLFF | TGTGCCAGCAGCCCGAGGACACGAGAAAAACTGTTTTTT
TRBJ1-1 | - | - | TRBV3-1/TRBV3-2 | CASSQGVETEAFF | TGTGCCAGCAGCCAAGGGGTCGAGACTGAAGCTTTCTTT
TRBJ1-1 | - | - | TRBV4-2 | CASSLTGGGNTEAFF | TGTGCCAGCAGCCTAACGGGTGGTGGGAACACTGAAGCTTTCTTT
TRBJ2-7 | - | - | TRBV4-1 | CASSQDWTGIFYEQYF | TGCGCCAGCAGCCAAGATTGGACCGGTATTTTCTACGAGCAGTACTTC
TRBJ2-7 | - | - | TRBV7-2 | CASSLDDGSSYEQYF | TGTGCCAGCAGCTTAGATGACGGAAGCTCCTACGAGCAGTACTTC
TRBJ2-1 | - | - | TRBV18 | CASSPPSTDVGEQFF | TGTGCCAGCTCACCACCGTCGACAGATGTAGGGGAGCAGTTCTTC
TRBJ2-1 | - | - | TRBV11-2 | CASTLRQNYNEQFF | TGTGCCAGCACTCTCCGGCAGAACTACAATGAGCAGTTCTTC
TRBJ1-3 | - | - | TRBV4-1 | CASTPVGGLGNTIYF | TGCGCCAGCACCCCCGTTGGGGGGCTTGGAAACACCATATATTTT
TRBJ1-1 | - | - | TRBV7-2 | CASSRNMNTEAFF | TGTGCCAGCAGCCGAAATATGAACACTGAAGCTTTCTTT
TRBJ2-1 | - | TRBD1 | TRBV7-2 | CASSSRTGGHNEQFF | TGTGCCAGCAGCTCCAGGACAGGGGGCCACAATGAGCAGTTCTTC
TRBJ2-6 | - | - | TRBV4-3 | CASSQERAGANVLTF | TGCGCCAGCAGCCAAGAAAGGGCTGGGGCCAACGTCCTGACTTTC
TRBJ1-6 | - | - | TRBV11-3 | CASLGRPGPGTGYNSPLHF | TGTGCCAGCCTGGGGAGGCCGGGCCCTGGAACGGGTTATAATTCACCCCTCCACTTT
TRBJ1-2 | - | TRBD1 | TRBV5-5 | CASSARDRGNYGYTF | TGTGCCAGCAGCGCAAGGGACAGGGGGAACTATGGCTACACCTTC
TRBJ2-5 | - | - | TRBV19 | CASSIGTTTQETQYF | TGTGCCAGTAGCATTGGGACAACAACCCAAGAGACCCAGTACTTC
TRBJ1-5 | - | - | TRBV5-4 | CASSLSAGDNQPQHF | TGTGCCAGCAGCTTGTCGGCAGGGGATAATCAGCCCCAGCATTTT
TRBJ2-7 | - | TRBD1 | TRBV7-9 | CASSPGGTGWYEQYF | TGTGCCAGCAGCCCCGGGGGGACAGGGTGGTACGAGCAGTACTTC
TRBJ1-6 | once | - | TRBV4-3 | CASSQERGNSPLHF | TGCGCCAGCAGCCAAGAGAGGGGTAATTCACCCCTCCACTTT
TRBJ1-5 | - | TRBD1 | TRBV18 | CASSLTGGADQPQHF | TGTGCCAGCTCATTGACAGGGGGCGCGGATCAGCCCCAGCATTTT
TRBJ2-5 | - | - | TRBV7-2 | CASSPQETQYF | TGTGCCAGCAGCCCTCAAGAGACCCAGTACTTC
TRBJ2-7 | - | - | TRBV30 | CAWSPVGYEQYF | TGTGCCTGGAGTCCCGTGGGGTACGAGCAGTACTTC
TRBJ1-4 | - | - | TRBV19 | CASSTNEKLFF | TGTGCCAGTAGCACTAATGAAAAACTGTTTTTT
TRBJ1-6 | - | - | TRBV7-6 | CASSLAPGDNSPLHF | TGTGCCAGCAGCTTAGCCCCAGGGGACAATTCACCCCTCCACTTT
TRBJ2-1 | - | - | TRBV7-6 | CASSFRRNNEQFF | TGTGCCAGCAGCTTTAGACGTAACAATGAGCAGTTCTTC
TRBJ1-6 | - | - | TRBV7-2 | CASSLGWAGNSPLHF | TGTGCCAGCAGCTTAGGCTGGGCTGGGAATTCACCCCTCCACTTT
TRBJ1-5 | - | - | TRBV19 | CASSIVRILSNQPQHF | TGTGCCAGTAGTATAGTTCGCATCCTGAGCAATCAGCCCCAGCATTTT
TRBJ2-2 | - | TRBD1 | TRBV30 | CAWGGQAGELFF | TGTGCCTGGGGGGGACAGGCCGGGGAGCTGTTTTTT
TRBJ2-2 | - | - | TRBV7-2 | CASSLFGQDAGELFF | TGTGCCAGCAGCTTGTTTGGCCAGGACGCCGGGGAGCTGTTTTTT